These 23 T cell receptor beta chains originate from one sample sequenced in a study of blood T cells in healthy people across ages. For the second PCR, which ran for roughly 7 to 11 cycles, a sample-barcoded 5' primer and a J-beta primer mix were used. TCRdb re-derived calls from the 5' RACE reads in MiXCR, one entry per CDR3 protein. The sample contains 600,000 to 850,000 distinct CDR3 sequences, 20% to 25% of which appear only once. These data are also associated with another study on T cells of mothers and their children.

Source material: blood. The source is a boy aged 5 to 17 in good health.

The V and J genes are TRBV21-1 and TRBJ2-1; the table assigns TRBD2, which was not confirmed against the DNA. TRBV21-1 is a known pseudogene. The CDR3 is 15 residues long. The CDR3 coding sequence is TGTGCCAGCGGCAAAGGACTAGATACCCACAATGAGCAGTTCTTC. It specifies CASGKGLDTHNEQFF.

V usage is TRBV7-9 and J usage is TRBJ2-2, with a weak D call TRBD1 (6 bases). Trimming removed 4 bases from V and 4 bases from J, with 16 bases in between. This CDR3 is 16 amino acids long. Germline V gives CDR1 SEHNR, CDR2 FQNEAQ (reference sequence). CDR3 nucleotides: TGTGCCAGCAGCTCGATACAGGGACGGGCCACCGGGGAGCTGTTTTTT. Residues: CASSSIQGRATGELFF.

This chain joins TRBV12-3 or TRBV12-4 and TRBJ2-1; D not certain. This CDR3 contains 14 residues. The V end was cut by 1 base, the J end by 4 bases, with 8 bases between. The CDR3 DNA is TGTGCCAGCAGTTTAGGGCCAGATTACAATGAGCAGTTCTTC. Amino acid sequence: CASSLGPDYNEQFF.

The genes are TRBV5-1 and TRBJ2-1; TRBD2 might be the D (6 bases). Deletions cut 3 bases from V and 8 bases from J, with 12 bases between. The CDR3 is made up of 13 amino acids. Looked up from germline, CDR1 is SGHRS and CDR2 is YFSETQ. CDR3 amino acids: CASSSEEGYEQFF. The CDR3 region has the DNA TGCGCCAGCAGCTCAGAGGAGGGCTATGAGCAGTTCTTC.

The CDR3 spells CASSSDGRVEETQYF. The CDR3, as DNA: TGCGCCAGCAGCTCGGACGGGCGGGTGGAGGAGACCCAGTACTTC. The chain joins TRBV5-1 to TRBJ2-5; D might be TRBD2 (5 bases). Germline values: CDR1 SGHRS, CDR2 YFSETQ. V lost 3 bases, J lost 5 bases, and 17 bases lay in between. This CDR3 spans 15 amino acids.

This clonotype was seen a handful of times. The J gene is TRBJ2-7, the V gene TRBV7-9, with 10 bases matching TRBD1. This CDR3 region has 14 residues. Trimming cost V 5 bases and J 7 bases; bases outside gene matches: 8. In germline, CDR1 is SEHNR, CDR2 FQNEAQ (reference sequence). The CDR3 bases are TGTGCCAGCAGCCTAGGGTGGGACAGGGGTGAGCAGTACTTC. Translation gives CASSLGWDRGEQYF. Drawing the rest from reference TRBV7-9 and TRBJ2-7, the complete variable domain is DTGVSQNPRHKITKRGQNVTFRCDPISEHNRLYWYRQTLGQGPEFLTYFQNEAQLEKSRLLSDRFSAERPKGSFSTLEIQRTEQGDSAMYLCASSLGWDRGEQYFGPGTRLTVT.

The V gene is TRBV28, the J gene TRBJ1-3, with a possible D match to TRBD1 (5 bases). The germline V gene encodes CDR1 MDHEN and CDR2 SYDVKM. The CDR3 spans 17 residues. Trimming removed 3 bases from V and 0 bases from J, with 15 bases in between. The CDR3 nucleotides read TGTGCCAGCAGTTTCGGCGGGACCCGGTACTCTGGAAACACCATATATTTT. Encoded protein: CASSFGGTRYSGNTIYF. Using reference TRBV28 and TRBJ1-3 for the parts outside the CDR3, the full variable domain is DVKVTQSSRYLVKRTGEKVFLECVQDMDHENMFWYRQDPGLGLRLIYFSYDVKMKEKGDIPEGYSVSREKKERFSLILESASTNQTSMYLCASSFGGTRYSGNTIYFGEGSWLTVV.

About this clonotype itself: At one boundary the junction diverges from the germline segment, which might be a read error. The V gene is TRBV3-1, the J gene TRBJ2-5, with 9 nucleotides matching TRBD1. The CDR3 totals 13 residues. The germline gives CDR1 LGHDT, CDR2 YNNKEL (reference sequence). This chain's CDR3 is CASSHGAPGQGYF. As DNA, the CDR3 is TGTGCTAGCAGCCATGGAGCCCCGGGACAGGGGTACTTC.

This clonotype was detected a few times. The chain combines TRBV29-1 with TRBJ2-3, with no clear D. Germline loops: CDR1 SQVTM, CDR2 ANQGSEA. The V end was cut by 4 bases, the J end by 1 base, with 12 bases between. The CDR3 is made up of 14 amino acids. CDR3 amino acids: CSVGEAEGTDTQYF. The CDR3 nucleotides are TGCAGCGTTGGAGAAGCAGAAGGCACAGATACGCAGTATTTT.

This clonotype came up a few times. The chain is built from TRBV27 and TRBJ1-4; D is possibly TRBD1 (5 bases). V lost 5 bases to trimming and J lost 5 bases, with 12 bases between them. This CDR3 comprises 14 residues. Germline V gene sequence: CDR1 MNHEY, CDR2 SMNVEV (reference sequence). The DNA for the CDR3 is TGTGCCAGCAGTCTCGGGACGGAGAATGAAAAACTGTTTTTT. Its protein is CASSLGTENEKLFF.

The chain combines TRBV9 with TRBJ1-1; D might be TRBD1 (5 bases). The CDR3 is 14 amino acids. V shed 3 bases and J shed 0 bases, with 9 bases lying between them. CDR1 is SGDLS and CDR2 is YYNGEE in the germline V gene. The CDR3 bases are TGTGCCAGCAGCGATCAGGGTTTGAACACTGAAGCTTTCTTT. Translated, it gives CASSDQGLNTEAFF.

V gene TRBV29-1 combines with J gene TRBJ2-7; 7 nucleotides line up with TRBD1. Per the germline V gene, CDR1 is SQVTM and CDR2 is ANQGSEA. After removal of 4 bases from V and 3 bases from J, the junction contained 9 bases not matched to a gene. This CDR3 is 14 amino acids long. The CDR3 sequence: CSVAAGTEGYEQYF. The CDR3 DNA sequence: TGCAGCGTTGCTGCCGGGACAGAGGGCTACGAGCAGTACTTC.

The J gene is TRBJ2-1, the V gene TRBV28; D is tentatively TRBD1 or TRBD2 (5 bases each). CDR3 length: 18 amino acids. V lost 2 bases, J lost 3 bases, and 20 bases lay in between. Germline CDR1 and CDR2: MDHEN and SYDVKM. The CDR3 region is CASSLSRAAGTGYNEQFF. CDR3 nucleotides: TGTGCCAGCAGTTTAAGCCGGGCGGCCGGGACGGGCTACAATGAGCAGTTCTTC.

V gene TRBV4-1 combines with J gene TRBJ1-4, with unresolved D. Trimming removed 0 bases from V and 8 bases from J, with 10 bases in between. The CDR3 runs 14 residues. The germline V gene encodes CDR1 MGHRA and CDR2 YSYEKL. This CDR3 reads CASSQDGNLEKLFF. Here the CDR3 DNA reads TGCGCCAGCAGCCAAGATGGCAACCTAGAAAAACTGTTTTTT.

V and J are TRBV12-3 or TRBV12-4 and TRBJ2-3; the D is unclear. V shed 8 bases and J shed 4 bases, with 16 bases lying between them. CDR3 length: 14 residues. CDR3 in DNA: TGTGCCAGCGCCCCCAGCCGGAGCGCAGATACGCAGTATTTT. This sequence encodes CASAPSRSADTQYF.

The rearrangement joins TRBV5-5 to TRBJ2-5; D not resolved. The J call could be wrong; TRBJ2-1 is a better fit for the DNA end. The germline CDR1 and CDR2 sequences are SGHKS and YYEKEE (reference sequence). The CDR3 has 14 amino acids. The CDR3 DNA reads TGTGCCAGCAGCTTCCCCGGCCGGGACAATGAGCAGTTCTTC. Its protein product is CASSFPGRDNEQFF.

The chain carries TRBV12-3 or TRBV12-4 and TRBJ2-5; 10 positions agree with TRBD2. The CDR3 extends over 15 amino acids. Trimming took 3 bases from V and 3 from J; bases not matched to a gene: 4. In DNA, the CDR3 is TGTGCCAGCAGTTTTAGCGGGGGGCCCGAAGAGACCCAGTACTTC. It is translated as CASSFSGGPEETQYF.

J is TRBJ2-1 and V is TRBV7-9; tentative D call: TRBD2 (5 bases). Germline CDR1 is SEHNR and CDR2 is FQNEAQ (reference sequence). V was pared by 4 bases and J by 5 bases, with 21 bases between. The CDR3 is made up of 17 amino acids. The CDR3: CASSSSAQRSLDNEQFF. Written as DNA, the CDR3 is TGTGCCAGCAGCTCATCCGCTCAGCGGAGCCTAGACAATGAGCAGTTCTTC.

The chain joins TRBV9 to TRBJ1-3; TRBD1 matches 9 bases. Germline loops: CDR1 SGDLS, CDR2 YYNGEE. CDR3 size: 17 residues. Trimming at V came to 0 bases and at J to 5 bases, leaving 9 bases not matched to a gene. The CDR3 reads CASSVARDRESRNTIYF. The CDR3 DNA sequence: TGTGCCAGCAGCGTAGCAAGGGACAGGGAATCGAGAAACACCATATATTTT.

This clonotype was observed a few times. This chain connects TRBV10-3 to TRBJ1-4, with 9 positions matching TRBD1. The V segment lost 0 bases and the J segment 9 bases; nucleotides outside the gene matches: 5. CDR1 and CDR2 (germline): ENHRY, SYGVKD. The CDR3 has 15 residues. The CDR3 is CAISESTGGEKKLFF. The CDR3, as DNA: TGTGCCATCAGTGAGTCGACAGGGGGAGAGAAAAAACTGTTTTTT.

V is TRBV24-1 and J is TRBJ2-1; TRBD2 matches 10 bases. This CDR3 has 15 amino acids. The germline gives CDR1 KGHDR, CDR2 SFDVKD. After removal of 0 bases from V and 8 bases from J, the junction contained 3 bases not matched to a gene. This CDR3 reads CATSDLSSGRYEQFF. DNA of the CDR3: TGTGCCACCAGTGATTTGAGTAGCGGGAGGTATGAGCAGTTCTTC.

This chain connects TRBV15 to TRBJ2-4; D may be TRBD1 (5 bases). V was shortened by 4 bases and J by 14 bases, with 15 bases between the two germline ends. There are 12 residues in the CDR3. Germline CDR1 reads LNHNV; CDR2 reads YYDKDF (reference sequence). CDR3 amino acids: CATSKTGAPKYF. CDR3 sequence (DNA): TGTGCCACCAGCAAGACTGGGGCCCCCAAGTACTTC.

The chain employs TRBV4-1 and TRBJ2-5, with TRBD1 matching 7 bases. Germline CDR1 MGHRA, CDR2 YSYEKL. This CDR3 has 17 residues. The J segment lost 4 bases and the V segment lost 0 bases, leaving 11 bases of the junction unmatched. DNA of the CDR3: TGCGCCAGCAGCCAAGATTTCGGTACAGGGGTGCGAGAGACCCAGTACTTC. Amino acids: CASSQDFGTGVRETQYF.